The next 14 T cell receptor beta chains were all read from a single sample in a study of CD8+CD57+ T cells in acquired aplastic anemia. Genomic DNA templated the TCR beta VDJ and CDR3 profiling. TCRdb re-called the reads through MiXCR, storing one row per CDR3 protein. This table holds 200,000 to 250,000 distinct CDR3 sequences, approximately 35% found once. The sequencing input was sorted CD4+, CD8+, or CD8+CD57+ T cells (not recorded which) from PBMCs. These receptors all stem from a human donor in good health, serving as a control.

With regard to this clonotype: This may be a read error, as it is one base from a much larger clone. This rearrangement joins TRBV7-9 to TRBJ1-1, with unresolved D. The CDR3 is 14 residues long. Germline CDR1 reads SEHNR; CDR2 reads FQNEAQ (reference sequence). Trimming cost V 8 bases and J 0 bases, with 13 bases left between them. The CDR3 nucleotides read TGTGCCAGCGCTAAACTCGCCATGAACACTGAAGCTTTCTTT. It codes for CASAKLAMNTEAFF.

Many counts were recorded for this clonotype. The J gene is TRBJ1-1, the V gene TRBV19; 7 bases align to TRBD1. In germline, CDR1 is LNHDA, CDR2 SQIVND (reference sequence). The CDR3 sequence is 15 residues long. With V trimmed by 7 bases and J by 11 bases, 19 bases remained unmatched. Written as DNA, the CDR3 is TGTGCCAGTAAAAGGACGGAGGCGGCAGGGGGTAGTGCTTTCTTT. The encoded protein is CASKRTEAAGGSAFF.

V usage is TRBV9 and J usage is TRBJ2-1, with 8 bases lining up with TRBD2. Germline trimming cut 4 bases from V and 7 bases from J; bases unmatched to any gene: 7. From germline, CDR1 is SGDLS and CDR2 YYNGEE. The CDR3 covers 14 residues. The CDR3 coding sequence is TGTGCCAGCAGCACCTACCGGGAGGGGAATGAGCAGTTCTTC. Protein sequence: CASSTYREGNEQFF.

Worth noting for this clonotype: Possible read error: a much larger clone is one base away. The chain carries TRBV29-1 and TRBJ1-2; a possible D gene is TRBD1 (6 bases). The V gene's germline CDR1 is SQVTM and CDR2 ANQGSEA. The V and J ends lost 2 bases and 4 bases respectively, with 14 bases between them. The CDR3 totals 14 residues. In nucleotides, the CDR3 is TGCAGCGTTGAAATCCCAGGACAGCTCTATGGCTACACCTTC. Translation gives CSVEIPGQLYGYTF.

At least ten counts were recorded for this clonotype. The chain uses TRBV7-2 and TRBJ2-4, with TRBD1 matching over 7 bases. Germline CDR1 SGHTA, CDR2 FQGNSA. Unmatched junction bases numbered 6, after V lost 6 bases and J lost 7 bases. The CDR3 length is 13 residues. CDR3 protein: CASRARGQNIQYF. DNA of the CDR3: TGTGCCAGCAGGGCCCGGGGACAGAACATTCAGTACTTC. Full variable domain (missing parts from reference TRBV7-2 and TRBJ2-4): GAGVSQSPSNKVTEKGKDVELRCDPISGHTALYWYRQSLGQGLEFLIYFQGNSAPDKSGLPSDRFSAERTGGSVSTLTIQRTQQEDSAVYLCASRARGQNIQYFGAGTRLSVL.

This clonotype was seen many times. This rearrangement joins TRBV29-1 to TRBJ2-7, with 10 bases identical to TRBD1. CDR3 size: 13 residues. Looked up from germline, CDR1 is SQVTM and CDR2 is ANQGSEA. J was trimmed by 6 bases and V by 0 bases; bases with no gene match: 2. The CDR3 protein is CSVEDRQGAEQYF. Written as DNA, the CDR3 is TGCAGCGTTGAAGACCGACAGGGGGCCGAGCAGTACTTC.

The chain carries TRBV6-5 and TRBJ1-3; D ambiguous. CDR1 and CDR2 (germline): MNHEY, SVGAGI. The CDR3 runs to 15 residues. V was shortened by 4 bases and J by 4 bases, with 14 bases between the two germline ends. The CDR3 DNA reads TGTGCCAGCAGTTCGACGTCTGGGTGGGGAAACACCATATATTTT. Protein sequence: CASSSTSGWGNTIYF.

Many counts were recorded for this clonotype. The genes are TRBV2 and TRBJ1-5; D uncertain. The CDR3 is made up of 13 amino acids. The V and J ends lost 3 bases and 1 base respectively, with 4 bases between them. Germline CDR1 and CDR2: SNHLY and FYNNEI. The CDR3 nucleotides read TGTGCCAGCAGTGAGGGCAGCAATCAGCCCCAGCATTTT. Its translation is CASSEGSNQPQHF. The variable domain in full, with the rest retrieved from reference TRBV2 and TRBJ1-5, is EPEVTQTPSHQVTQMGQEVILRCVPISNHLYFYWYRQILGQKVEFLVSFYNNEISEKSEIFDDQFSVERPDGSNFTLKIRSTKLEDSAMYFCASSEGSNQPQHFGDGTRLSIL.

This clonotype occurred a few times. Here the CDR3 DNA reads TGTGCCAGCAGTCAATATCAGGGGGGAGATACGCAGTATTTT. Translated, it gives CASSQYQGGDTQYF. V is TRBV27 and J is TRBJ2-3; D is possibly TRBD1 (7 bases). The CDR3 is 14 residues long. The germline V and J ends were trimmed by 5 bases and 5 bases, with 14 bases remaining between them. The germline V gene has CDR1 MNHEY and CDR2 SMNVEV (reference sequence).

This clonotype showed up just once. This may be a read error, as it is one base from a much larger clone. J is TRBJ2-7 and V is TRBV30, with D unresolved. CDR3 length: 10 amino acids. CDR1 GTSNPN and CDR2 SVGIG come from the germline V gene (reference sequence). CDR3: CAAGFYEQHF. The CDR3 nucleotides read TGTGCCGCAGGATTCTACGAGCAGCACTTC.

The chain links TRBV5-4 to TRBJ2-3, with D tentatively TRBD2 (5 bases). The CDR3 runs 16 residues. V shed 4 bases and J shed 0 bases, with 15 bases lying between them. Germline CDR1 is SGHNT and CDR2 is YYREEE (reference sequence). CDR3: CASSTHEAGSTDTQYF. The CDR3 coding sequence is TGTGCCAGCAGCACTCACGAGGCGGGTAGCACAGATACGCAGTATTTT.

This clonotype was picked up many times. This chain joins TRBV20-1 and TRBJ2-7; 10 bases match TRBD2. Germline trimming cut 3 bases from V and 2 bases from J; bases unmatched to any gene: 7. This CDR3 comprises 15 residues. Germline CDR1 is DFQATT and CDR2 is SNEGSKA (reference sequence). Here the CDR3 reads CSASPRTSGAYEQYF. The CDR3 DNA reads TGCAGTGCTAGCCCAAGGACTAGCGGAGCCTACGAGCAGTACTTC.

In this sample, this clonotype turned up many times. The rearrangement links TRBV20-1 to TRBJ2-5; 10 nucleotides match TRBD2. CDR3 length: 15 amino acids. CDR1 and CDR2 (germline): DFQATT, SNEGSKA (reference sequence). The junction had 2 bases not matched to a gene; V was cut back by 0 bases and J by 1 base. The CDR3 DNA reads as TGCAGTGCTAGAGATAGGACTAGCGGCCAAGAGACCCAGTACTTC. This sequence encodes CSARDRTSGQETQYF.

The chain is built from TRBV5-1 and TRBJ2-7; D could derive from TRBD1 or TRBD2 (5 bases each). The V gene's germline CDR1 is SGHRS and CDR2 YFSETQ. Trimming cost V 6 bases and J 0 bases, with 13 bases left between them. CDR3 length: 14 amino acids. CDR3: CASTTQGASYEQYF. The DNA for the CDR3 is TGCGCCAGCACTACTCAGGGAGCCTCCTACGAGCAGTACTTC.